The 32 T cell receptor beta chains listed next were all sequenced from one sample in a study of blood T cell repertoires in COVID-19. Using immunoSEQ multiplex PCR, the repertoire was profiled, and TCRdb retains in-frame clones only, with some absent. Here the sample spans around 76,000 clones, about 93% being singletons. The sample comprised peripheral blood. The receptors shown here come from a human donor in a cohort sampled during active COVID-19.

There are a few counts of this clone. Here the CDR3 reads CASSSQQGTTEAFF. The CDR3 nucleotides are TGTGCCAGCAGCTCACAACAGGGTACCACTGAAGCTTTCTTT. The rearrangement uses TRBV6-5 and TRBJ1-1, with D possibly being TRBD1 (6 bases). Trimming removed 6 bases at V and 4 bases at J, with 15 bases between. The CDR3 is made up of 14 amino acids. The germline gives CDR1 MNHEY, CDR2 SVGAGI.

CDR3 sequence reads: CATSDVASGNTGELFF. The CDR3 DNA reads as TGTGCCACCAGTGATGTGGCTAGCGGGAACACCGGGGAGCTGTTTTTT. The rearrangement links TRBV24-1 to TRBJ2-2; 7 bases fit TRBD2. CDR1 and CDR2 from the germline V gene are KGHDR and SFDVKD. The CDR3 has 16 residues. Germline trimming cut 3 bases from V and 1 base from J; bases unmatched to any gene: 4.

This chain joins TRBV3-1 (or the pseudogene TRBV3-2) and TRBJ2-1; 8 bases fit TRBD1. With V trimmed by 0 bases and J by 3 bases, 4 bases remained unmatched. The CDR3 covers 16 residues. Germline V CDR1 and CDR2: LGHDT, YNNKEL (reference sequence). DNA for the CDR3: TGTGCCAGCAGCCAAGACCCAGGGGGCTTCTACAATGAGCAGTTCTTC. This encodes CASSQDPGGFYNEQFF.

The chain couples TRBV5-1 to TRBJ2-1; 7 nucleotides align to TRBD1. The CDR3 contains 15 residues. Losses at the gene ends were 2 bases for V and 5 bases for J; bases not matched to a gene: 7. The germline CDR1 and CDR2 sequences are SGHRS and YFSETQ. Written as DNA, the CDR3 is TGCGCCAGCAGCTTAAGGGGACAGTCAAACAATGAGCAGTTCTTC. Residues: CASSLRGQSNNEQFF.

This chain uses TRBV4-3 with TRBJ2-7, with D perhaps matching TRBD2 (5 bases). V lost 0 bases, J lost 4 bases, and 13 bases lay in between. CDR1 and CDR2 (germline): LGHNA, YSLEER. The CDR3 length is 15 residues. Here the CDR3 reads CASSQDPGNSYEQYF. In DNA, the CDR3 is TGCGCCAGCAGCCAAGATCCGGGGAATTCTTACGAGCAGTACTTC.

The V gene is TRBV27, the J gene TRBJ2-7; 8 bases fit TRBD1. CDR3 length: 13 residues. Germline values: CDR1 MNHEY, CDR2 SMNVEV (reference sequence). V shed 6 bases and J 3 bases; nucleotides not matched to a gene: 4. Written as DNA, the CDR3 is TGTGCCAGCAGCAAAGACAGGGGCTACGAGCAGTACTTC. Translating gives CASSKDRGYEQYF.

CDR3 sequence reads: CASSQGRGGGEAFF. In DNA form, the CDR3 reads TGCGCCAGCAGCCAAGGGAGGGGGGGCGGTGAAGCTTTCTTT. The V gene is TRBV4-3, the J gene TRBJ1-1; weak D call: TRBD1 (6 bases). Trimming took 1 base from V and 7 from J, leaving 13 bases between them. CDR3 length equals 14 residues. Germline V gives CDR1 LGHNA, CDR2 YSLEER.

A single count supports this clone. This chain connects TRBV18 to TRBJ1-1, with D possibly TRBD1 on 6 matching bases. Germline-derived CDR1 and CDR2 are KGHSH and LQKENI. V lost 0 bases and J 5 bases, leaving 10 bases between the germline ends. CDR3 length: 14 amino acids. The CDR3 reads CASSPPGARTEAFF. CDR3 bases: TGTGCCAGCTCACCACCGGGGGCTCGGACTGAAGCTTTCTTT.

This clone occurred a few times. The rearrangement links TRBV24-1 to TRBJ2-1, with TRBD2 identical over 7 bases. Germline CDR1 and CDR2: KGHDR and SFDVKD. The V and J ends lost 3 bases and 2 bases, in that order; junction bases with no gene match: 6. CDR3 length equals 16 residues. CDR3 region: CATSDPLAVPYNEQFF. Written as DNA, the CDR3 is TGTGCCACCAGTGATCCTCTAGCGGTACCCTACAATGAGCAGTTCTTC.

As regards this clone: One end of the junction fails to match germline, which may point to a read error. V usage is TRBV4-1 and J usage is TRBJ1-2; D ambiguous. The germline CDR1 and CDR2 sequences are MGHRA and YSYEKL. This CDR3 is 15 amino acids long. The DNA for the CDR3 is TGCGCCAGCAGCCAAGAAAGCGGGCTCTTTAACGTTAGGGCCTTC. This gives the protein CASSQESGLFNVRAF.

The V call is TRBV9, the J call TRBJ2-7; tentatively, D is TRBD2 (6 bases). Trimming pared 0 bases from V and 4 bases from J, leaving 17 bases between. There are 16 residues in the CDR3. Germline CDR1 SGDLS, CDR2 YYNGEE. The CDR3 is CASSVGGGASVYEQYF. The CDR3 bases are TGTGCCAGCAGCGTAGGGGGCGGGGCCTCGGTGTACGAGCAGTACTTC. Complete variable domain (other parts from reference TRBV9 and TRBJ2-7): DSGVTQTPKHLITATGQRVTLRCSPRSGDLSVYWYQQSLDQGLQFLIQYYNGEERAKGNILERFSAQQFPDLHSELNLSSLELGDSALYFCASSVGGGASVYEQYFGPGTRLTVT.

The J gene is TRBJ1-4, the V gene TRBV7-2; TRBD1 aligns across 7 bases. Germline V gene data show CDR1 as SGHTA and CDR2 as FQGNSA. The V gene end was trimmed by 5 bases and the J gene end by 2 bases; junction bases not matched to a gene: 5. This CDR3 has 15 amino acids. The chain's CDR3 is CASSARGTTNEKLFF. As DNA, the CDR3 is TGTGCCAGCAGCGCCAGGGGGACGACTAATGAAAAACTGTTTTTT.

CDR3 protein: CASSIGQGIKSNQPQHF. DNA of the CDR3: TGTGCCAGTAGTATAGGCCAGGGCATTAAAAGCAATCAGCCCCAGCATTTT. The rearrangement joins TRBV19 to TRBJ1-5; a weak D match, TRBD1 (5 bases). Trimming left V 1 base short and J 1 base short, with 14 bases between. The germline gives CDR1 LNHDA, CDR2 SQIVND (reference sequence). This CDR3 has 17 amino acids.

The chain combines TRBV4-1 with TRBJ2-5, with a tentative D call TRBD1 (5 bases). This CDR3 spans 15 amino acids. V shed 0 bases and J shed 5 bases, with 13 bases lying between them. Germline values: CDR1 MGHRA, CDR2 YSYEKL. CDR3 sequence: CASSQDSRGTETQYF. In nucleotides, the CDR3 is TGCGCCAGCAGCCAAGATAGTAGGGGTACGGAGACCCAGTACTTC.

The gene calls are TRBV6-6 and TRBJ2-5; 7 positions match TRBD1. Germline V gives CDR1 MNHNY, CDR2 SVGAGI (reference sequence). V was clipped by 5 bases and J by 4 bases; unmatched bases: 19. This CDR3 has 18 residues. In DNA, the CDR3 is TGTGCCAGCAGTCGCCTACTGCAGGGGGTGGTCGAAGGAGAGACCCAGTACTTC. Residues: CASSRLLQGVVEGETQYF.

The CDR3, as DNA: TGTGCCAGCAGCTTAGGTCCTAGCGGGGCCAACTCCTACAATGAGCAGTTCTTC. Protein sequence: CASSLGPSGANSYNEQFF. The chain employs TRBV7-8 and TRBJ2-1; 9 nucleotides agree with TRBD2. V was pared by 1 base and J by 0 bases, with 7 bases of the junction left unmatched. The CDR3 runs 18 residues. Germline assignment: CDR1 SGHVS and CDR2 FQNEAQ. The full variable domain, in which reference TRBV7-8 and TRBJ2-1 provide the parts outside the CDR3, is GAGVSQSPRYKVAKRGQDVALRCDPISGHVSLFWYQQALGQGPEFLTYFQNEAQLDKSGLPSDRFFAERPEGSVSTLKIQRTQQEDSAVYLCASSLGPSGANSYNEQFFGPGTRLTVL.

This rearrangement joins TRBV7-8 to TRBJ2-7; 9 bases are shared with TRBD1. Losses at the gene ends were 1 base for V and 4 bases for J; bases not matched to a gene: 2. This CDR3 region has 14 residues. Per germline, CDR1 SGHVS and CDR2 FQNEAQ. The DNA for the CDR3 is TGTGCCAGCAGCTTAGTAGGGACAGGGTACGAGCAGTACTTC. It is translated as CASSLVGTGYEQYF. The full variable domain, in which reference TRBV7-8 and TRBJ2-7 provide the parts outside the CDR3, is GAGVSQSPRYKVAKRGQDVALRCDPISGHVSLFWYQQALGQGPEFLTYFQNEAQLDKSGLPSDRFFAERPEGSVSTLKIQRTQQEDSAVYLCASSLVGTGYEQYFGPGTRLTVT.

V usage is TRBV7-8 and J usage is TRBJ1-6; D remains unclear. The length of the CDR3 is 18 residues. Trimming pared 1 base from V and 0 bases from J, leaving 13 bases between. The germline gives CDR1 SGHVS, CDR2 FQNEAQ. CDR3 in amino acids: CASSLGRVVSSYNSPLHF. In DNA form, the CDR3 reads TGTGCCAGCAGCTTAGGACGGGTTGTAAGCTCCTATAATTCACCCCTCCACTTT. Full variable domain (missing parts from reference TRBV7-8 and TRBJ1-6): GAGVSQSPRYKVAKRGQDVALRCDPISGHVSLFWYQQALGQGPEFLTYFQNEAQLDKSGLPSDRFFAERPEGSVSTLKIQRTQQEDSAVYLCASSLGRVVSSYNSPLHFGNGTRLTVT.

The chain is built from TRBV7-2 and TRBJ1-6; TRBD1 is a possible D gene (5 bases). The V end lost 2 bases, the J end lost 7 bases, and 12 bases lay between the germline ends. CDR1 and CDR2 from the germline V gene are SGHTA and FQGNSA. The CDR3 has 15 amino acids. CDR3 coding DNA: TGTGCCAGCAGCTTAACGACAGTTAAAAATTCACCCCTCCACTTT. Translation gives CASSLTTVKNSPLHF.

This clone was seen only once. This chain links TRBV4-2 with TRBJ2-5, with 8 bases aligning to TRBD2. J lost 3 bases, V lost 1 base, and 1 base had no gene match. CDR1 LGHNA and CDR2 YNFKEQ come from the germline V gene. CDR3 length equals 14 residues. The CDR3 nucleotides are TGTGCCAGCAGCCAAGTAGCGGGGAAAGAGACCCAGTACTTC. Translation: CASSQVAGKETQYF.

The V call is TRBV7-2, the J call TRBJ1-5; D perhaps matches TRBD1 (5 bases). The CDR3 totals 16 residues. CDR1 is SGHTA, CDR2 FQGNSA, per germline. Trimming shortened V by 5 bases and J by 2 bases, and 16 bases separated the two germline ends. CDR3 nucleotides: TGTGCCAGCAGCCCCAGGTTGGGGGGAGGCAATCAGCCCCAGCATTTT. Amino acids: CASSPRLGGGNQPQHF.

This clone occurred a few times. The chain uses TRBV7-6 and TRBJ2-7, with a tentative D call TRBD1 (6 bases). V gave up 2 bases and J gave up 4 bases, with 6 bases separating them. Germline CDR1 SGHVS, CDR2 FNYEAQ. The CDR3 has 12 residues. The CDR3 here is CASSLQGYEQYF. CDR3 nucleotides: TGTGCCAGCAGCTTACAGGGGTACGAGCAGTACTTC.

The CDR3 sequence: CASSKQEGENQPQHF. The CDR3 coding sequence is TGTGCCAGCAGCAAACAGGAGGGCGAAAATCAGCCCCAGCATTTT. This chain links TRBV7-8 with TRBJ1-5; D perhaps matches TRBD1 (5 bases). Trimming took 5 bases from V and 4 from J, leaving 15 bases between them. CDR3 length equals 15 residues. The germline CDR1 and CDR2 sequences are SGHVS and FQNEAQ. Full variable domain (remainder filled in from reference TRBV7-8 and TRBJ1-5): GAGVSQSPRYKVAKRGQDVALRCDPISGHVSLFWYQQALGQGPEFLTYFQNEAQLDKSGLPSDRFFAERPEGSVSTLKIQRTQQEDSAVYLCASSKQEGENQPQHFGDGTRLSIL.

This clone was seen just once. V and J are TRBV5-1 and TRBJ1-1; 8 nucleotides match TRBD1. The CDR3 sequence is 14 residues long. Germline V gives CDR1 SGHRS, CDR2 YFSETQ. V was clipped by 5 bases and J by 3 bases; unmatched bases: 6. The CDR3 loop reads CASSPTGVDTEAFF. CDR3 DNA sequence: TGCGCCAGCAGTCCGACAGGGGTGGACACTGAAGCTTTCTTT.

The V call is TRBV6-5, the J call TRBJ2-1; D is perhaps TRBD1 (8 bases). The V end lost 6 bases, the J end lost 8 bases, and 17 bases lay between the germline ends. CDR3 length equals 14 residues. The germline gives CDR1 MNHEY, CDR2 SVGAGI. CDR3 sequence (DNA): TGTGCCAGCAGCCGCGACAGGGGAGGGCATGAGCAGTTCTTC. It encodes CASSRDRGGHEQFF.

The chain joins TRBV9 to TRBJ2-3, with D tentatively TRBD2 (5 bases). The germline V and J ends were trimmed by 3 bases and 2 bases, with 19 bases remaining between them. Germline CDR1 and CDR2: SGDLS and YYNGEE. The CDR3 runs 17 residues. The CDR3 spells CASSERLRTSNTDTQYF. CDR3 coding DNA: TGTGCCAGCAGCGAAAGACTACGGACCTCAAACACAGATACGCAGTATTTT.

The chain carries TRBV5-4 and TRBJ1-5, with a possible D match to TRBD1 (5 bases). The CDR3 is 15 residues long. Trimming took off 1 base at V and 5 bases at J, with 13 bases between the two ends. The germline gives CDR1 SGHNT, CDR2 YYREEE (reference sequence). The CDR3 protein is CASSLTGSPDQPQHF. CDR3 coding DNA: TGTGCCAGCAGCTTGACAGGTTCTCCCGATCAGCCCCAGCATTTT.

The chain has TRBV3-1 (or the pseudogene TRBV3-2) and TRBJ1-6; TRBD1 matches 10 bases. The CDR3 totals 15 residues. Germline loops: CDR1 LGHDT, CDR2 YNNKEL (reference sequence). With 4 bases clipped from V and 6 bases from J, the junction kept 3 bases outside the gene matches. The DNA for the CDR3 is TGTGCCAGCAGCCGATGGGACAGGGGTAATTCACCCCTCCACTTT. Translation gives CASSRWDRGNSPLHF.

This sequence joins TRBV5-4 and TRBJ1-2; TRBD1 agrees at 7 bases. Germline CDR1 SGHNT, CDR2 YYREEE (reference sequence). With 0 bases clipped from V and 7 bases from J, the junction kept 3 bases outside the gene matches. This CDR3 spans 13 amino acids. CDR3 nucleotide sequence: TGTGCCAGCAGCTTGGGGGGACAGTTTGGCTACACCTTC. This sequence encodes CASSLGGQFGYTF.

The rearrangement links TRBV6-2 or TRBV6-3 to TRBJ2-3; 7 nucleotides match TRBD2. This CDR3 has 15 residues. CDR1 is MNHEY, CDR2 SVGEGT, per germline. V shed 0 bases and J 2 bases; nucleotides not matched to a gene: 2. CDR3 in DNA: TGTGCCAGCAGTTACTCGCGGGGGAACACAGATACGCAGTATTTT. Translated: CASSYSRGNTDTQYF.

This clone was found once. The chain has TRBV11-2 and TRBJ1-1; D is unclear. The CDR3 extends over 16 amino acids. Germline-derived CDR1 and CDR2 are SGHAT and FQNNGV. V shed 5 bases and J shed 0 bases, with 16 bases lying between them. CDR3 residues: CASSHKRDSMNTEAFF. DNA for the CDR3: TGTGCCAGCAGCCATAAGCGGGATTCGATGAACACTGAAGCTTTCTTT.

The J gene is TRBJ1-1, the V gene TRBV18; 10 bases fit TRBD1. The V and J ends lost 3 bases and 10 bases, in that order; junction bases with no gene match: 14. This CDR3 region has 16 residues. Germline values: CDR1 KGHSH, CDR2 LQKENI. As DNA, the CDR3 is TGTGCCAGCTCACCTTCTTCTTTATTTGGACAGGGGGGAGCTTTCTTT. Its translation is CASSPSSLFGQGGAFF.